The 16 T cell receptor beta chains presented below share a single source sample, sequenced in a study of T cell changes during pregnancy in multiple sclerosis. TCRdb's copy holds only in-frame clones and misses some; the assay was immunoSEQ multiplex PCR. The sample lists tens of thousands of clones; 90% to 95% were seen once. The sample in question was peripheral blood, obtained in the second trimester of pregnancy. The source of these receptors is a female donor with multiple sclerosis, enrolled in a pregnancy study.

The V and J genes are TRBV19 and TRBJ2-1; 9 bases match TRBD2. The CDR3 contains 15 residues. J was trimmed by 3 bases and V by 3 bases; bases with no gene match: 3. Germline CDR1 reads LNHDA; CDR2 reads SQIVND (reference sequence). The CDR3 spells CASSMGLADYNEQFF. CDR3 DNA: TGTGCCAGTAGTATGGGACTAGCAGACTACAATGAGCAGTTCTTC. Supplemented by reference TRBV19 and TRBJ2-1, the full variable domain reads DGGITQSPKYLFRKEGQNVTLSCEQNLNHDAMYWYRQDPGQGLRLIYYSQIVNDFQKGDIAEGYSVSREKKESFPLTVTSAQKNPTAFYLCASSMGLADYNEQFFGPGTRLTVL.

The chain combines TRBV11-3 with TRBJ2-1, with 11 bases matching TRBD1. V dropped 1 base and J dropped 7; count of bases not matched to a gene: 3. Looked up from germline, CDR1 is SGHNT and CDR2 is YENEEA. The CDR3 covers 15 residues. The CDR3 reads CASSLGGTGGNEQFF. The DNA for the CDR3 is TGTGCCAGCAGCTTAGGAGGGACAGGGGGAAATGAGCAGTTCTTC.

The genes are TRBV11-1 and TRBJ2-1, with 7 bases identical to TRBD2. V was clipped by 4 bases and J by 1 base; unmatched bases: 4. Per the germline V gene, CDR1 is SGHAT and CDR2 is FQDESV (reference sequence). The CDR3 contains 15 residues. The CDR3 spells CASSYQRGSYNEQFF. The CDR3 DNA reads TGTGCCAGCAGCTACCAGCGGGGTTCCTACAATGAGCAGTTCTTC.

The J gene is TRBJ2-7, the V gene TRBV29-1; 8 nucleotides agree with TRBD1. The CDR3 runs to 12 residues. The trim removed 6 bases at V and 5 bases at J, leaving 6 bases unmatched. Germline V gene sequence: CDR1 SQVTM, CDR2 ANQGSEA. The CDR3 here is CSVVDRGDEQYF. In nucleotides, the CDR3 is TGCAGCGTAGTTGACAGGGGCGACGAGCAGTACTTC.

The chain is built from TRBV7-9 and TRBJ2-5; no reliable D call. Trimming removed 5 bases at V and 7 bases at J, with 20 bases between. This CDR3 has 15 amino acids. Germline CDR1 and CDR2: SEHNR and FQNEAQ (reference sequence). The CDR3 sequence: CASSHERLRSGTQYF. For the CDR3, the DNA is TGTGCCAGCAGCCATGAACGCCTAAGGTCGGGGACCCAGTACTTC.

The table lists this clone with a count of one. This chain links TRBV29-1 with TRBJ2-7, with a possible D match to TRBD1 (6 bases). Per the germline V gene, CDR1 is SQVTM and CDR2 is ANQGSEA. V shed 2 bases and J shed 5 bases, with 13 bases lying between them. The CDR3 consists of 13 residues. The CDR3 nucleotides are TGCAGCGTTGAAACAGGGATGGATCACGAGCAGTACTTC. It is translated as CSVETGMDHEQYF.

The chain couples TRBV29-1 to TRBJ1-1, with D possibly matching TRBD1 (5 bases). In germline, CDR1 is SQVTM, CDR2 ANQGSEA. V was shortened by 4 bases and J by 0 bases, with 12 bases between the two germline ends. The CDR3 is 14 residues long. The DNA of the CDR3 is TGCAGCGTTGTTCACAGGTCTTTGAACACTGAAGCTTTCTTT. It translates to CSVVHRSLNTEAFF.

A single count supports this clone. The chain carries TRBV6-4 and TRBJ2-1; TRBD2 aligns across 13 bases. In germline, CDR1 is MRHNA, CDR2 SNTAGT. The CDR3 spans 17 residues. V dropped 3 bases and J dropped 3; count of bases not matched to a gene: 5. The CDR3 here is CASSERLAGGLYNEQFF. In DNA, the CDR3 is TGTGCCAGCAGTGAAAGACTAGCGGGAGGACTCTACAATGAGCAGTTCTTC.

This chain links TRBV6-5 with TRBJ2-7; 10 nucleotides match TRBD2. The CDR3 consists of 14 residues. CDR1 is MNHEY and CDR2 is SVGAGI in the germline V gene. V trimming: 8 bases; J trimming: 0 bases; junction bases outside the gene matches: 4. DNA for the CDR3: TGTGCCAGCGGGTCTAGCGGGAGCTCCTACGAGCAGTACTTC. Its translation: CASGSSGSSYEQYF.

This chain uses TRBV4-3 with TRBJ2-4; possibly TRBD2 for D (6 bases). The CDR3 has 13 residues. Trimming stripped 0 bases from V and 9 bases from J, with 9 bases between. The germline CDR1 and CDR2 sequences are LGHNA and YSLEER. The CDR3 nucleotides are TGCGCCAGCAGCCAAGATCTGGAGGGCATTCAGTACTTC. Translation: CASSQDLEGIQYF.

The chain has TRBV13 and TRBJ2-3, with 8 bases aligning to TRBD1. With 5 bases clipped from V and 0 bases from J, the junction kept 7 bases outside the gene matches. Germline V lookup: CDR1 PRHDT, CDR2 FYEKMQ (reference sequence). CDR3 size: 16 residues. DNA for the CDR3: TGTGCCAGCAGCCCCGGGACAGGAGCTAGCACAGATACGCAGTATTTT. Encoded protein: CASSPGTGASTDTQYF. Using reference TRBV13 and TRBJ2-3 for the parts outside the CDR3, the full variable domain is AAGVIQSPRHLIKEKRETATLKCYPIPRHDTVYWYQQGPGQDPQFLISFYEKMQSDKGSIPDRFSAQQFSDYHSELNMSSLELGDSALYFCASSPGTGASTDTQYFGPGTRLTVL.

The chain is built from TRBV7-3 and TRBJ1-1; TRBD1 is a possible D gene (6 bases). The CDR3 spans 14 residues. Per germline, CDR1 SGHTA and CDR2 FQGTGA. Between the trimmed V and J ends, which lost 5 bases and 2 bases, there was a span of 12 bases. Here the CDR3 DNA reads TGTGCCAGCAGCCCGGGACACGCAAACACTGAAGCTTTCTTT. It encodes CASSPGHANTEAFF.

The sample holds one count of this clone. This chain connects TRBV9 to TRBJ2-5, with 7 positions matching TRBD1. Germline V gene lookup returns CDR1 SGDLS and CDR2 YYNGEE. J gave up 1 base and V 3 bases, and 6 bases lay outside the gene matches. The CDR3 is 15 residues long. The CDR3 spells CASSASWTGQETQYF. The CDR3 DNA follows: TGTGCCAGCAGCGCAAGTTGGACAGGCCAAGAGACCCAGTACTTC.

The V call is TRBV4-3, the J call TRBJ2-7, with D tentatively TRBD1 (5 bases). V dropped 0 bases and J dropped 5 bases, with 5 bases sitting between them. In germline, CDR1 is LGHNA, CDR2 YSLEER. The CDR3 sequence is 12 residues long. The CDR3 DNA reads TGCGCCAGCAGCCAAGAAGGGGACGAGCAGTACTTC. It translates to CASSQEGDEQYF.

The rearrangement joins TRBV28 to TRBJ1-2; 9 nucleotides agree with TRBD1. Germline trimming cut 11 bases from V and 8 bases from J; bases unmatched to any gene: 15. This CDR3 is 14 amino acids long. The germline V gene has CDR1 MDHEN and CDR2 SYDVKM. The CDR3 DNA sequence: TGTGCCTACCGTCGGACAGGGGTGGCCTGGGGCTACACCTTC. This translates into CAYRRTGVAWGYTF.

This chain links TRBV5-6 with TRBJ2-1; 8 bases are a match to TRBD2. With V trimmed by 1 base and J by 6 bases, 6 bases remained unmatched. From germline, CDR1 is SGHDT and CDR2 YYEEEE. This CDR3 spans 15 amino acids. The CDR3 bases are TGTGCCAGCAGCTTGAAGGCTAGCGGGCGCAATGAGCAGTTCTTC. It encodes CASSLKASGRNEQFF.